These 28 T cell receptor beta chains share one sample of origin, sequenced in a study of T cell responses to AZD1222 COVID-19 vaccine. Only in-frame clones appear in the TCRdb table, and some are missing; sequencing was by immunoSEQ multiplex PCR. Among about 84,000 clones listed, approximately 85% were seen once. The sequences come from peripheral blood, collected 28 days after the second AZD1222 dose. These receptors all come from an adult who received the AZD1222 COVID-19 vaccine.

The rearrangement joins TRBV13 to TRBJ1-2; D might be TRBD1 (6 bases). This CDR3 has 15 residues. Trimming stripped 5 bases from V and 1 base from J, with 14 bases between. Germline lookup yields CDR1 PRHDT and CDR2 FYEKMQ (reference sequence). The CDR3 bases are TGTGCCAGCAGCCAAGCGACAGGCTTTAACTATGGCTACACCTTC. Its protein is CASSQATGFNYGYTF. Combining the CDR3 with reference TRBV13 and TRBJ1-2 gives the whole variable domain AAGVIQSPRHLIKEKRETATLKCYPIPRHDTVYWYQQGPGQDPQFLISFYEKMQSDKGSIPDRFSAQQFSDYHSELNMSSLELGDSALYFCASSQATGFNYGYTFGSGTRLTVV.

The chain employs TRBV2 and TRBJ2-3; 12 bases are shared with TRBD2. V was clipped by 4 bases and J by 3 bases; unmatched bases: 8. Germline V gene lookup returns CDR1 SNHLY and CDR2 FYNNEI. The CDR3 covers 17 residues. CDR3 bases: TGTGCCAGCAGTGTGTTGCTAGCGGGAGGGTTGACAGATACGCAGTATTTT. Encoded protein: CASSVLLAGGLTDTQYF.

CDR3 region: CASSGLADTGELFF. In DNA form, the CDR3 reads TGTGCCAGCAGCGGACTAGCGGACACCGGGGAGCTGTTTTTT. This sequence joins TRBV9 and TRBJ2-2, with 9 bases fitting TRBD2. This CDR3 is built from 14 residues. J was trimmed by 3 bases and V by 3 bases; bases with no gene match: 0. Germline values: CDR1 SGDLS, CDR2 YYNGEE.

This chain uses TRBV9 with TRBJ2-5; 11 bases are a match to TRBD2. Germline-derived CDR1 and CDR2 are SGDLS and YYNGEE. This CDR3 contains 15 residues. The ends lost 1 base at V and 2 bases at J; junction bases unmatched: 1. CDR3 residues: CASSVIAGGQETQYF. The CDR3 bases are TGTGCCAGCAGCGTAATAGCGGGGGGGCAAGAGACCCAGTACTTC.

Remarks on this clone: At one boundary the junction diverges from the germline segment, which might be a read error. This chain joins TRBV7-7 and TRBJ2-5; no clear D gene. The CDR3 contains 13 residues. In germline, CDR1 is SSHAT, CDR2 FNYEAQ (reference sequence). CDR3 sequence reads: CASSLDHGETQYF. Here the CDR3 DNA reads TGTGCTAGCAGCTTAGACCATGGAGAGACCCAGTACTTC.

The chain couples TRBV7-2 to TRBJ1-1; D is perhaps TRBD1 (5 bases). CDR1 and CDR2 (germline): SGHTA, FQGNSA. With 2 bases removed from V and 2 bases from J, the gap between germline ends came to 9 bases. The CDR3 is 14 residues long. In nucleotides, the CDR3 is TGTGCCAGCAGCTTACAGGGAATAAACACTGAAGCTTTCTTT. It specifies CASSLQGINTEAFF. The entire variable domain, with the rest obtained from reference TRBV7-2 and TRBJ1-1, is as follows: GAGVSQSPSNKVTEKGKDVELRCDPISGHTALYWYRQSLGQGLEFLIYFQGNSAPDKSGLPSDRFSAERTGGSVSTLTIQRTQQEDSAVYLCASSLQGINTEAFFGQGTRLTVV.

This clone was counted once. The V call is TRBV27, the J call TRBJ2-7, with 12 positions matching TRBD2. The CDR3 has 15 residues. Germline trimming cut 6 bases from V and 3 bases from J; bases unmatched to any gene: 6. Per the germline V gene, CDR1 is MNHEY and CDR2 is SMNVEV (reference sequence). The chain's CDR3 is CASRTTSGSFYEQYF. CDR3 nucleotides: TGTGCCAGCAGGACGACTAGCGGGAGTTTCTACGAGCAGTACTTC.

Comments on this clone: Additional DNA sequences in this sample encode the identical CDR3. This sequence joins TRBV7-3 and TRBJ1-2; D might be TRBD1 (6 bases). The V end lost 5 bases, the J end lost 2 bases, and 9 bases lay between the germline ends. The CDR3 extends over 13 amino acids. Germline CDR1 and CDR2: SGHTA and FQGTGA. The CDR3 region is CASSPDRNYGYTF. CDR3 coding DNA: TGTGCCAGCAGCCCTGACAGGAACTATGGCTACACCTTC.

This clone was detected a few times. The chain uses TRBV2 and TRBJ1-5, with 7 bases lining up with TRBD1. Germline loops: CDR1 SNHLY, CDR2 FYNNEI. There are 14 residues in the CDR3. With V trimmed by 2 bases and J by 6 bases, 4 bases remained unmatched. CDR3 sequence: CASSEQGGIQPQHF. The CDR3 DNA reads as TGTGCCAGCAGTGAACAAGGGGGCATTCAGCCCCAGCATTTT.

CDR3 nucleotides: TGTGCCAGCAGCTTACCACGGCCCTCCTACAATGAGCAGTTCTTC. It is translated as CASSLPRPSYNEQFF. The rearrangement joins TRBV7-2 to TRBJ2-1, with D unresolved. The CDR3 contains 15 residues. Germline CDR1 is SGHTA and CDR2 is FQGNSA. Trimming removed 2 bases at V and 0 bases at J, with 8 bases between.

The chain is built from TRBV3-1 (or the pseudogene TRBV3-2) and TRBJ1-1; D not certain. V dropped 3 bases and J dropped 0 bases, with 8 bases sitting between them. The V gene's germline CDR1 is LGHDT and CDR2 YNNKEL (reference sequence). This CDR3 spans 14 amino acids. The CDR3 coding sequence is TGTGCCAGCAGCCAGGCGGGCTTGAACACTGAAGCTTTCTTT. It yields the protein CASSQAGLNTEAFF.

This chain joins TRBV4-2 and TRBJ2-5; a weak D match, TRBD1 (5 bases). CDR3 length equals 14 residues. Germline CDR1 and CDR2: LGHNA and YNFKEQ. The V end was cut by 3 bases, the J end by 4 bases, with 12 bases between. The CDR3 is CASSHLGRSETQYF. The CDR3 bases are TGTGCCAGCAGCCACCTGGGGCGATCAGAGACCCAGTACTTC.

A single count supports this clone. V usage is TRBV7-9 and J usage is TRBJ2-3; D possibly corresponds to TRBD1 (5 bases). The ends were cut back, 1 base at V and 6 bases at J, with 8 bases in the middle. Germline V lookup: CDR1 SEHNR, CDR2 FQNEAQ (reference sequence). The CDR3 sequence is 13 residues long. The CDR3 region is CASSLGGRDTQYF. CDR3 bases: TGTGCCAGCAGCTTAGGGGGCCGGGATACGCAGTATTTT.

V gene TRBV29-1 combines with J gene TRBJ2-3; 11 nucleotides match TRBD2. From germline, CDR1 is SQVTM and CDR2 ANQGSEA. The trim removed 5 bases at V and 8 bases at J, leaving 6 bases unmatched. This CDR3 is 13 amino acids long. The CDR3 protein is CSVTSGRALTQYF. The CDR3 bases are TGCAGCGTTACTAGCGGGAGAGCCCTTACGCAGTATTTT.

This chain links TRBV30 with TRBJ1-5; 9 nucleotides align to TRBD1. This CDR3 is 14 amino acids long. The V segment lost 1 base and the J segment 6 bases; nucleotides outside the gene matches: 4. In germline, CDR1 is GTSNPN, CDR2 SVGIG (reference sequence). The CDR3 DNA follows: TGTGCCTGGAGTGCGGGGACAGGGAGTCAGCCCCAGCATTTT. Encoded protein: CAWSAGTGSQPQHF.

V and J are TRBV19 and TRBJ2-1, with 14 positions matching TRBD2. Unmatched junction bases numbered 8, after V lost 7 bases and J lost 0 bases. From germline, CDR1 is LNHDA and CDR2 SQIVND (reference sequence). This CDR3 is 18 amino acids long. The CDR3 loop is CASKTGTSGGSSYNEQFF. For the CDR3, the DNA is TGTGCCAGTAAAACCGGGACTAGCGGGGGTAGCTCCTACAATGAGCAGTTCTTC.

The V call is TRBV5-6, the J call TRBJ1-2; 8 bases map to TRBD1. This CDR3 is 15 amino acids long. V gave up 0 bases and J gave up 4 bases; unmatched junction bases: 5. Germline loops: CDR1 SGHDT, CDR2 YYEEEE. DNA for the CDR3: TGTGCCAGCAGCTTGGGGACAGGGTCCTTCTATGGCTACACCTTC. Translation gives CASSLGTGSFYGYTF.

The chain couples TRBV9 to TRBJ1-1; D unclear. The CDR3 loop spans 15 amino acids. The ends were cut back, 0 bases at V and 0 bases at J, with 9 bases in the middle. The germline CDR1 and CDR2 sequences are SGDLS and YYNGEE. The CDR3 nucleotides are TGTGCCAGCAGCGTAGCCGGCCAGATGAACACTGAAGCTTTCTTT. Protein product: CASSVAGQMNTEAFF.

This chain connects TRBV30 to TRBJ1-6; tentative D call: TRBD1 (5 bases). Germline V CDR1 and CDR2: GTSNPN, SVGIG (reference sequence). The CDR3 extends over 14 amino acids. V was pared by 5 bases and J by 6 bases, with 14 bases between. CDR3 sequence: CAWQPGRSNSPLHF. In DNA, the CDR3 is TGTGCCTGGCAACCGGGACGAAGTAATTCACCCCTCCACTTT.

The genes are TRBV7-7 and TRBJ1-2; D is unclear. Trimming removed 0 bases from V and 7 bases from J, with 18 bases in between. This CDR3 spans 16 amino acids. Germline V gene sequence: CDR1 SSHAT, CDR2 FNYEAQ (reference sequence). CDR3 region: CASSLARKGPCGGYTF. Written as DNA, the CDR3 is TGTGCCAGCAGCTTAGCCCGGAAAGGGCCGTGTGGTGGCTACACCTTC.

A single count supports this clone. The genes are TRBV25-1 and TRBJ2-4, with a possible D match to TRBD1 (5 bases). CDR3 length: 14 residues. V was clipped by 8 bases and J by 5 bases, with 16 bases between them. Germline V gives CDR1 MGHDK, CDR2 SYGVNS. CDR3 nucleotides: TGTGCCAGCGGAGACAGCGAACGCGAAAACATTCAGTACTTC. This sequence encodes CASGDSERENIQYF.

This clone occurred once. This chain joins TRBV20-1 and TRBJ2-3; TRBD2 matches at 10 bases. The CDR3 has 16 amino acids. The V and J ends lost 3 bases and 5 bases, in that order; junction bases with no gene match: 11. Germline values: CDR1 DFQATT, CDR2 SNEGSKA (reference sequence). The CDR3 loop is CSASSAGGPAGDTQYF. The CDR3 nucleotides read TGCAGTGCTAGTTCAGCGGGGGGGCCGGCGGGAGATACGCAGTATTTT.

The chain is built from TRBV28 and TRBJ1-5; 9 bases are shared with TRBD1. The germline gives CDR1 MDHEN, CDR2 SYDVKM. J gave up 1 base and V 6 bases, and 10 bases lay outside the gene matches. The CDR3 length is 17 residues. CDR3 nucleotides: TGTGCCAGCAGATACGGGACAGGGCGAGAGAGCAATCAGCCCCAGCATTTT. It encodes CASRYGTGRESNQPQHF.

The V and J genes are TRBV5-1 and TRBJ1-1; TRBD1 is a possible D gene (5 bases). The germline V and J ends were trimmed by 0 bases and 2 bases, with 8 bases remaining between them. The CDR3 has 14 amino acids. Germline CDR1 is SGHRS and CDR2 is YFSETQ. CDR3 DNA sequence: TGCGCCAGCAGCTTGGACAGGAGAAACACTGAAGCTTTCTTT. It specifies CASSLDRRNTEAFF.

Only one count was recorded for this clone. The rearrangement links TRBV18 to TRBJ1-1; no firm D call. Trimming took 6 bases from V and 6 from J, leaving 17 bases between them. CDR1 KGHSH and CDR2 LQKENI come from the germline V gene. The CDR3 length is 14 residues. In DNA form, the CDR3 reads TGTGCCAGCTCCCCGACACCGATGGATGCTGAAGCTTTCTTT. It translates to CASSPTPMDAEAFF.

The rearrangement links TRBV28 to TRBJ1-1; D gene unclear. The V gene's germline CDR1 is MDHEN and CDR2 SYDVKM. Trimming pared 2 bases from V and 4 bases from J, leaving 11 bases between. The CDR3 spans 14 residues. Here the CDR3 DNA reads TGTGCCAGCAGTTTAGTAGAGAAGGGCACTGAAGCTTTCTTT. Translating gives CASSLVEKGTEAFF.

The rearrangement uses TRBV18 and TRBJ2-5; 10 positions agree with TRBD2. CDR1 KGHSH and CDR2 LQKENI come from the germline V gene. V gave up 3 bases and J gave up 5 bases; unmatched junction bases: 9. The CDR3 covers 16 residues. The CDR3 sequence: CASSPASGGVAETQYF. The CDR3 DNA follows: TGTGCCAGCTCACCCGCTAGCGGGGGCGTCGCGGAGACCCAGTACTTC.

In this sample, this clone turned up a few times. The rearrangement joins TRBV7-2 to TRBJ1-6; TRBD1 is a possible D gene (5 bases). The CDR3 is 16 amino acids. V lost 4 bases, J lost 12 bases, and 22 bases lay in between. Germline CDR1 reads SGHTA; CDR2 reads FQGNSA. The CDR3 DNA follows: TGTGCCAGCAGCTCCCCCTCCATACGGGGGGTTGGACCCCTCCACTTT. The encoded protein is CASSSPSIRGVGPLHF.